This TCR beta chain comes out of a study of CD8+CD57+ T cells in acquired aplastic anemia. Study as a whole: CD4+ and CD8+ cells, once sorted, gave DNA averaging about 3 ug. CD4+ cell libraries from healthy donors averaged approximately 10 million reads. General study results and limits: In common between the patients and the controls were around 30 CD8+ CDR3 sequences.

Regarding this clonotype: Its antigen is unknown. A junction end diverges from the germline sequence, so it may reflect a read error.

Germline lookup yields CDR1 DFQATT and CDR2 SNEGSKA (reference sequence). The CDR3 sequence is 10 residues long. Genomic DNA templated the TCR beta VDJ and CDR3 profiling. TCRdb reanalysed the reads using MiXCR and keeps one entry per CDR3 protein. The data contain hundreds of thousands of distinct CDR3 sequences, 65% to 80% of them singletons. Material for sequencing was sorted CD4+, CD8+, or CD8+CD57+ T cells (not recorded which) from PBMCs. This clonotype was sampled from a human donor in good health, serving as a control. This chain connects TRBV20-1 to TRBJ1-1, with D unresolved. In DNA, the CDR3 is TGCAATGCTAGCGTCAATGAAGCTTTCTTT. It specifies CNASVNEAFF.